A single sample is the source of the 12 T cell receptor delta chains below, sequenced in a study of gamma-delta chains in newborns, infants, children. TCRdb called clones from the reads again using CATT. The sample records nearly 5,500 delta-chain clones, about 18% being singletons. Sequenced: blood. These receptors originate from a child who was a newborn, infant or young child, either healthy, febrile or measles-vaccinated (not recorded which).

The J gene went uncalled, whereas the V gene is TRDV1; the listed D gene, TRDD3, was not tested against the DNA. The CDR3 extends over 20 amino acids. CDR1 and CDR2 (germline): TSWWSYY, QGS. This chain's CDR3 is CALGECVYVGDHVHTDKLIF. The CDR3 DNA reads as TGTGCTCTTGGGGAATGCGTATACGTGGGGGATCACGTACACACCGATAAGCTCATCTTT.

This clone was seen only a few times. The chain links TRDV1 to TRDJ1; 9 bases agree with TRDD3. The V and J ends lost 4 bases and 0 bases, in that order; junction bases with no gene match: 18. The germline V gene encodes CDR1 TSWWSYY and CDR2 QGS. CDR3 length: 20 residues. The CDR3 is CALGVKRGLTGGLYTDKLIF. The CDR3 DNA reads TGTGCTCTTGGGGTGAAAAGGGGGTTAACTGGGGGACTGTACACCGATAAACTCATCTTT.

Turning to this clone: A much larger clone lies a single base off, so this may be a read error. The V call is TRDV2, the J call TRDJ3; 12 bases line up with TRDD3. The CDR3 runs 18 residues. Looked up from germline, CDR1 is GEAIGNYY and CDR2 is EKD. The CDR3 region is CACDKILGDTWDTRRMFF. In nucleotides, the CDR3 is TGTGCCTGTGACAAAATACTGGGGGATACCTGGGACACCCGACGGATGTTTTTC.

Judged by abundance, this clone is medium-sized. The rearrangement links TRDV2 to TRDJ3, with TRDD3 identical over 12 bases. V shed 2 bases and J 2 bases; nucleotides not matched to a gene: 3. The V gene's germline CDR1 is GEAIGNYY and CDR2 EKD. This CDR3 region has 18 residues. CDR3 DNA: TGTGCCTGTGACAATACTGGGGGATACACCTGGGACACCCGACAGATGTTTTTC. It encodes CACDNTGGYTWDTRQMFF.

Only a few counts were recorded for this clone. At one end, the junction sequence differs from germline, possibly due to a read error. Other DNA sequences in this sample translate to the same CDR3. The genes are TRDV1 and TRDJ1, with TRDD3 identical over 10 bases. From germline, CDR1 is TSWWSYY and CDR2 QGS. CDR3 length: 14 amino acids. The CDR3 bases are TGTGCTCTTGGGGAACTCTGGGGGATAATGGAACTCATCTTC. It yields the protein CALGELWGIMELIF.

In the case of this clone: One end of the junction is discordant with germline, which a read error may explain. This chain links TRDV2 with TRDJ3; a weak D match, TRDD3 (5 bases). The J gene is absent in TCRdb and was assigned here via DNA matching to germline. Per the germline V gene, CDR1 is GEAIGNYY and CDR2 is EKD. The CDR3 sequence is 19 residues long. The chain's CDR3 is CACDTGNRDSSWDTRKMFF. The DNA of the CDR3 is TGTGCCTGTGACACCGGTAACAGAGATAGCTCCTGGGACACCCGAAAGATGTTTTTC.

This clone was counted a few times. The chain employs TRDV1 and TRDJ1; maybe TRDD3 (9 bases). Germline V CDR1 and CDR2: TSWWSYY, QGS. The CDR3 is 20 amino acids. Trimming removed 3 bases at V and 5 bases at J, with 31 bases between. The CDR3 region is CALGENFSSYLGIRSDKLIF. The CDR3 nucleotides are TGTGCTCTTGGGGAGAACTTTTCTTCCTACCTGGGGATACGATCGGATAAACTCATCTTT.

This clone is termed medium-sized. This CDR3 reads CACDELGDTDKLIF. The CDR3 DNA sequence: TGTGCCTGTGACGAACTGGGGGATACAGATAAACTCATCTTT. The chain is built from TRDV2 and TRDJ1; TRDD3 agrees at 12 bases. Germline values: CDR1 GEAIGNYY, CDR2 EKD. Unmatched junction bases numbered 3, after V lost 3 bases and J lost 5 bases. This CDR3 is 14 amino acids long.

Comment on this clone: This may arise from a read error, as a much more abundant clone is one base away. The CDR3 sequence is CALGSPEDTWGILWSPEGVKLIF. As DNA, the CDR3 is TGTGCTCTTGGGTCGCCGGAGGATACTTGGGGGATCTTATGGAGTCCCGAGGGGGTTAAACTCATCTTT. The genes are TRDV1 and TRDJ1; 8 nucleotides align to TRDD3. TCRdb offers no J gene call, so here the DNA was matched to germline to obtain one. The CDR3 consists of 23 residues. Germline V gene sequence: CDR1 TSWWSYY, CDR2 QGS. With 5 bases clipped from V and 7 bases from J, the junction kept 36 bases outside the gene matches.

In this sample, this clone turned up a few times. This chain joins TRDV2 and TRDJ1, with 7 nucleotides matching TRDD3. Looked up from germline, CDR1 is GEAIGNYY and CDR2 is EKD. There are 16 residues in the CDR3. J lost 0 bases, V lost 5 bases, and 11 bases had no gene match. The CDR3 DNA is TGTGCCTGTGTCCGGCTGGGGGCCCGGCACACCGATAAACTCATCTTT. Protein product: CACVRLGARHTDKLIF.

In its sample, this clone is medium-sized. The J gene is TRDJ1, the V gene TRDV2, with D tentatively TRDD3 (6 bases). CDR3 length: 18 amino acids. The V end lost 3 bases, the J end lost 0 bases, and 22 bases lay between the germline ends. Germline CDR1 reads GEAIGNYY; CDR2 reads EKD. CDR3 protein: CACDVRGTAGDYTDKLIF. The CDR3 DNA sequence: TGTGCCTGTGACGTTCGAGGGACTGCGGGGGACTACACCGATAAACTCATCTTT.

This clone is categorized as medium-sized. Other DNA sequences in the same sample also yield this CDR3. The chain has TRDV1 and TRDJ1, with D tentatively TRDD3 (6 bases). With 0 bases removed from V and 0 bases from J, the gap between germline ends came to 23 bases. The length of the CDR3 is 20 residues. Germline loops: CDR1 TSWWSYY, CDR2 QGS. The DNA for the CDR3 is TGTGCTCTTGGGGAACTCCCTAACCTGGGGTTGATCCTGTACACCGATAAACTCATCTTT. Its translation: CALGELPNLGLILYTDKLIF.